This entry lists 11 T cell receptor beta chains sequenced from one sample in a study of siplizumab effects on memory and regulatory T cells. Generated by immunoSEQ multiplex PCR, the TCRdb table keeps only in-frame clones and is missing some. The sample holds 100,000 or so clones; about 93% are singletons and the top ten take approximately 12%. Material: non-Treg CD4+ T cells sorted from blood. The receptors here all came from a human donor in good health.

V usage is TRBV30 and J usage is TRBJ2-1; tentatively, D is TRBD2 (6 bases). The V gene's germline CDR1 is GTSNPN and CDR2 SVGIG (reference sequence). V lost 3 bases to trimming and J lost 0 bases, with 12 bases between them. The CDR3 runs 15 residues. The CDR3 nucleotides are TGTGCCTGGAGGCCGTTGGGGGGCTCCTACAATGAGCAGTTCTTC. Residues: CAWRPLGGSYNEQFF.

The chain employs TRBV2 and TRBJ2-2; D is unclear. The germline CDR1 and CDR2 sequences are SNHLY and FYNNEI. V gave up 5 bases and J gave up 4 bases, with 11 bases separating them. CDR3 length: 14 residues. The CDR3 region is CASSLKTGTGELFF. CDR3 DNA sequence: TGTGCCAGCAGTTTAAAGACTGGCACCGGGGAGCTGTTTTTT.

With regard to this clone: The identical CDR3 is also encoded by other nucleotide sequences in the sample. The chain combines TRBV19 with TRBJ1-5; D unresolved. The CDR3 sequence is 14 residues long. Trimming removed 2 bases at V and 0 bases at J, with 5 bases between. Germline loops: CDR1 LNHDA, CDR2 SQIVND (reference sequence). CDR3 sequence reads: CASSIQDSNQPQHF. The CDR3 DNA is TGTGCCAGTAGTATACAGGATAGCAATCAGCCCCAGCATTTT. The full variable domain, with the rest looked up from reference TRBV19 and TRBJ1-5, is DGGITQSPKYLFRKEGQNVTLSCEQNLNHDAMYWYRQDPGQGLRLIYYSQIVNDFQKGDIAEGYSVSREKKESFPLTVTSAQKNPTAFYLCASSIQDSNQPQHFGDGTRLSIL.

The chain is built from TRBV5-5 and TRBJ2-2; 8 bases agree with TRBD2. There are 16 residues in the CDR3. V was clipped by 3 bases and J by 2 bases; unmatched bases: 6. Germline V gene data show CDR1 as SGHKS and CDR2 as YYEKEE (reference sequence). CDR3 protein: CASSSRLATNTGELFF. The CDR3 coding sequence is TGTGCCAGCAGCTCCAGACTAGCGACTAACACCGGGGAGCTGTTTTTT.

CDR3 bases: TGTGCCAGTACCCTCGCAAGTGGTTCCGAGCAGTACTTC. It translates to CASTLASGSEQYF. This rearrangement joins TRBV7-9 to TRBJ2-7, with D unclear. V lost 9 bases, J lost 6 bases, and 18 bases lay in between. Germline CDR1 reads SEHNR; CDR2 reads FQNEAQ (reference sequence). The CDR3 is 13 amino acids. Full variable domain (outside the CDR3, taken from reference TRBV7-9 and TRBJ2-7): DTGVSQNPRHKITKRGQNVTFRCDPISEHNRLYWYRQTLGQGPEFLTYFQNEAQLEKSRLLSDRFSAERPKGSFSTLEIQRTEQGDSAMYLCASTLASGSEQYFGPGTRLTVT.

The chain uses TRBV27 and TRBJ2-5; TRBD1 is a possible D gene (6 bases). CDR1 is MNHEY and CDR2 is SMNVEV in the germline V gene (reference sequence). This CDR3 has 13 amino acids. V was shortened by 6 bases and J by 4 bases, with 12 bases between the two germline ends. CDR3 nucleotide sequence: TGTGCCAGCAGCCGCAGGGGCTCAGAGACCCAGTACTTC. This sequence encodes CASSRRGSETQYF.

V and J are TRBV7-2 and TRBJ2-7; 14 bases fit TRBD2. V lost 1 base, J lost 8 bases, and 4 bases stayed unmatched. This CDR3 spans 15 amino acids. Per the germline V gene, CDR1 is SGHTA and CDR2 is FQGNSA. Written as DNA, the CDR3 is TGTGCCAGCAGCTTAGATGGGACTAGCGGGAGAAAGCAGTACTTC. The encoded protein is CASSLDGTSGRKQYF.

This sequence joins TRBV10-3 and TRBJ2-2; TRBD1 aligns across 7 bases. There are 15 residues in the CDR3. Per germline, CDR1 ENHRY and CDR2 SYGVKD. With 2 bases clipped from V and 5 bases from J, the junction kept 5 bases outside the gene matches. DNA for the CDR3: TGTGCCATCAGTGAGACGGGACAGAGGACCGGGGAGCTGTTTTTT. It yields the protein CAISETGQRTGELFF.

The table lists this clone with a count of one. V usage is TRBV27 and J usage is TRBJ1-4, with 9 bases lining up with TRBD1. Germline-derived CDR1 and CDR2 are MNHEY and SMNVEV (reference sequence). This CDR3 is built from 14 residues. Trimming took 5 bases from V and 7 from J; bases not matched to a gene: 5. The DNA for the CDR3 is TGTGCCAGCAGTCCGCGGACAGGGGTTGAAAAACTGTTTTTT. It codes for CASSPRTGVEKLFF.

This clone was seen a few times. The chain combines TRBV7-9 with TRBJ1-1, with 8 bases matching TRBD1. Germline assignment: CDR1 SEHNR and CDR2 FQNEAQ (reference sequence). V lost 7 bases and J lost 1; bases outside the gene matches: 5. This CDR3 has 14 amino acids. The DNA for the CDR3 is TGTGCCAGCACCCTGGGACAGGCGAACACTGAAGCTTTCTTT. Translation: CASTLGQANTEAFF.

The chain couples TRBV30 to TRBJ1-1; maybe TRBD1 (5 bases). CDR3 size: 13 residues. V lost 4 bases to trimming and J lost 5 bases, with 14 bases between them. In germline, CDR1 is GTSNPN, CDR2 SVGIG (reference sequence). The CDR3 loop is CAWTGAAGTEAFF. The CDR3 nucleotides are TGTGCCTGGACCGGGGCCGCGGGGACTGAAGCTTTCTTT. The full variable domain, rest sourced from reference TRBV30 and TRBJ1-1, is SQTIHQWPATLVQPVGSPLSLECTVEGTSNPNLYWYRQAAGRGLQLLFYSVGIGQISSEVPQNLSASRPQDRQFILSSKKLLLSDSGFYLCAWTGAAGTEAFFGQGTRLTVV.